The clone carrying this TCR beta chain was recorded many times. Its specificity is unknown. This entry belongs to a study of T cell repertoires in cytomegalovirus infection. As for the study in general: A matching HLA type, together with CMV infection, was signaled by public TCR beta signatures.

Germline CDR1 reads MNHEY; CDR2 reads SMNVEV (reference sequence). This CDR3 is built from 13 residues. With 2 bases removed from V and 6 bases from J, the gap between germline ends came to 8 bases. From the reads, TCRdb called clonotypes with MiXCR, one entry per CDR3 protein. The sample includes 90,000 to 110,000 distinct CDR3 sequences, roughly 30% of them seen just once. Sequencing used CD8+ T cells from cultured PBMCs, obtained from culture after CMV antigen stimulation. This chain connects TRBV27 to TRBJ1-5, with D possibly TRBD1 on 5 matching bases. The sequence derives from a human donor in good health (CMV status not recorded). Some clones in this sample may be carry-over from other donors' samples. As DNA, the CDR3 is TGTGCCAGCAGTTTAGGGACGGGTCAGCCCCAGCATTTT. Its translation: CASSLGTGQPQHF.